These 27 T cell receptor beta chains share one sample of origin, sequenced in a study of shared clonotypes between healthy human individuals (TCRdb year 2020). The protocol used for the library was the immunoSEQ multiplex PCR assay. TCRdb's version of the immuneACCESS table is confined to in-frame rearrangements and falls short of the full clone set. An unresolved V gene accounts for under half of the shortfall where checked; the remainder is of unknown origin. Counted in this sample were around 2,000,000 clones; about 94% of them appeared once. Of the sample, around 1% falls within the top ten clones. CD8 naive samples were obtained by positive selection for CCR7 among CD45RO-negative cells, yielding a CD45RA+CCR7+ population from which TemRA cells were excluded. The sample comprised naive CD8+ T cells sorted from blood. Taken with the paper, the label for cell subset or site translates to: CD45RA+CCR7+. These receptors were taken from a young man in good health.

This sequence joins TRBV30 and TRBJ1-4; 11 bases align to TRBD1. V lost 5 bases, J lost 7 bases, and 9 bases stayed unmatched. The CDR3 has 15 amino acids. Germline assignment: CDR1 GTSNPN and CDR2 SVGIG (reference sequence). The CDR3 nucleotides are TGTGCCTGGGATGCCCTGGACAGGGGGCCTGAAAAACTGTTTTTT. It specifies CAWDALDRGPEKLFF. The variable domain in full, completed from reference TRBV30 and TRBJ1-4, reads SQTIHQWPATLVQPVGSPLSLECTVEGTSNPNLYWYRQAAGRGLQLLFYSVGIGQISSEVPQNLSASRPQDRQFILSSKKLLLSDSGFYLCAWDALDRGPEKLFFGSGTQLSVL.

This clone was seen a single time. Other DNA sequences from this sample encode an identical CDR3 as well. The chain links TRBV28 to TRBJ2-5; no definite D call. From germline, CDR1 is MDHEN and CDR2 SYDVKM. Trimming took 3 bases from V and 4 from J, leaving 6 bases between them. This CDR3 is built from 12 residues. As DNA, the CDR3 is TGTGCCAGCAGTTTGCGTGGAGAGACCCAGTACTTC. Translated, it gives CASSLRGETQYF.

The rearrangement links TRBV11-2 to TRBJ2-7, with D uncertain. The germline V gene encodes CDR1 SGHAT and CDR2 FQNNGV. CDR3 length equals 13 residues. V was pared by 2 bases and J by 7 bases, with 12 bases between. The CDR3 protein is CASSLTPLREQYF. CDR3 DNA sequence: TGTGCCAGCAGCTTAACCCCCCTCAGGGAGCAGTACTTC.

V gene TRBV29-1 combines with J gene TRBJ2-7; D is possibly TRBD1 (5 bases). This CDR3 is built from 12 residues. Trimming left V 4 bases short and J 1 base short, with 8 bases between. Germline V gene data show CDR1 as SQVTM and CDR2 as ANQGSEA. The DNA for the CDR3 is TGCAGCGTTGTACAGGAGTCCTACGAGCAGTACTTC. It codes for CSVVQESYEQYF.

The chain links TRBV30 to TRBJ2-1; D is unclear. The germline V gene has CDR1 GTSNPN and CDR2 SVGIG (reference sequence). The V end was cut by 2 bases, the J end by 1 base, with 9 bases between. This CDR3 is built from 14 residues. As DNA, the CDR3 is TGTGCCTGGAGTCGTAGTGGGTCCTACAATGAGCAGTTCTTC. It specifies CAWSRSGSYNEQFF.

This rearrangement joins TRBV19 to TRBJ1-3; weak D call: TRBD1 (5 bases). The CDR3 is made up of 15 amino acids. Germline-derived CDR1 and CDR2 are LNHDA and SQIVND (reference sequence). Trimming took off 5 bases at V and 0 bases at J, with 11 bases between the two ends. Written as DNA, the CDR3 is TGTGCCAGTAGTCTAACAGGCTACTCTGGAAACACCATATATTTT. Translation gives CASSLTGYSGNTIYF.

The chain combines TRBV7-9 with TRBJ2-7; the match to TRBD1 covers 9 bases. This CDR3 comprises 17 residues. Germline CDR1 is SEHNR and CDR2 is FQNEAQ (reference sequence). Trimming took 2 bases from V and 5 from J; bases not matched to a gene: 13. As DNA, the CDR3 is TGTGCCAGCAGCTTACTTGGACAGGGGACTCTTGGAGACGAGCAGTACTTC. Translation gives CASSLLGQGTLGDEQYF.

The J gene is TRBJ2-1, the V gene TRBV7-9, with D tentatively TRBD2 (6 bases). This CDR3 region has 17 residues. Trimming left V 5 bases short and J 3 bases short, with 20 bases between. Germline CDR1 is SEHNR and CDR2 is FQNEAQ (reference sequence). DNA for the CDR3: TGTGCCAGCAGCCTGCCTATTCGGCTAGCGAGCTACAATGAGCAGTTCTTC. Amino acid sequence: CASSLPIRLASYNEQFF.

The chain joins TRBV27 to TRBJ2-7; no firm D call. This CDR3 is 13 amino acids long. V was shortened by 6 bases and J by 0 bases, with 9 bases between the two germline ends. Germline CDR1 and CDR2: MNHEY and SMNVEV (reference sequence). The CDR3 sequence: CASSRDLSYEQYF. For the CDR3, the DNA is TGTGCCAGCAGCCGAGACCTCTCCTACGAGCAGTACTTC.

The chain recombines TRBV28 with TRBJ2-2; D gene ambiguous. Trimming took off 0 bases at V and 1 base at J, with 3 bases between the two ends. CDR3 length: 14 residues. Germline V gives CDR1 MDHEN, CDR2 SYDVKM. The CDR3 DNA reads TGTGCCAGCAGTTTATGGCAGAACACCGGGGAGCTGTTTTTT. It codes for CASSLWQNTGELFF.

J is TRBJ1-3 and V is TRBV13; D gene uncertain. The CDR3 is 15 residues long. CDR1 and CDR2 (germline): PRHDT, FYEKMQ (reference sequence). Trimming left V 2 bases short and J 0 bases short, with 8 bases between. The CDR3 DNA is TGTGCCAGCAGCTTAACGGGAGCCTCTGGAAACACCATATATTTT. Translating it yields CASSLTGASGNTIYF.

The CDR3 here is CASSTTAQSSYNEQFF. CDR3 in DNA: TGTGCCAGCAGCACGACGGCACAGAGCTCCTACAATGAGCAGTTCTTC. This chain links TRBV11-2 with TRBJ2-1; D gene ambiguous. This CDR3 contains 16 residues. Germline loops: CDR1 SGHAT, CDR2 FQNNGV. Deletions cut 5 bases from V and 0 bases from J, with 14 bases between.

V and J are TRBV7-2 and TRBJ2-1; 12 nucleotides agree with TRBD2. The CDR3 sequence is 16 residues long. Trimming at V came to 5 bases and at J to 2 bases, leaving 4 bases not matched to a gene. Germline V gene data show CDR1 as SGHTA and CDR2 as FQGNSA. Written as DNA, the CDR3 is TGTGCCAGCAGCCTGCGACTAGCGGGAGCCTACAATGAGCAGTTCTTC. Residues: CASSLRLAGAYNEQFF. Using reference TRBV7-2 and TRBJ2-1 for the parts outside the CDR3, the full variable domain is GAGVSQSPSNKVTEKGKDVELRCDPISGHTALYWYRQSLGQGLEFLIYFQGNSAPDKSGLPSDRFSAERTGGSVSTLTIQRTQQEDSAVYLCASSLRLAGAYNEQFFGPGTRLTVL.

The CDR3 nucleotides are TGTGCCTTGAGAGGGAACACCGGGGAGCTGTTTTTT. It is translated as CALRGNTGELFF. The rearrangement links TRBV30 to TRBJ2-2; no clear D. CDR3 length: 12 residues. Trimming left V 7 bases short and J 1 base short, with 7 bases between. Germline V gives CDR1 GTSNPN, CDR2 SVGIG (reference sequence).

The V and J genes are TRBV30 and TRBJ1-6, with TRBD1 matching over 10 bases. With V trimmed by 1 base and J by 7 bases, 10 bases remained unmatched. Germline CDR1 GTSNPN, CDR2 SVGIG (reference sequence). The CDR3 length is 17 residues. CDR3 coding DNA: TGTGCCTGGAGTGAAAGCGAGACAGGGGGCTGGAATTCACCCCTCCACTTT. This encodes CAWSESETGGWNSPLHF.

The chain uses TRBV6-1 and TRBJ2-5; D uncertain. The V end lost 2 bases, the J end lost 9 bases, and 13 bases lay between the germline ends. CDR1 is MNHNS, CDR2 SASEGT, per germline. This CDR3 is built from 13 residues. CDR3 DNA: TGTGCCAGCAGTGAATGGTTAGAGATGGCCCAGTACTTC. This gives the protein CASSEWLEMAQYF.

The CDR3 loop is CASTWSKNTGELFF. The CDR3, as DNA: TGCGCCAGCACTTGGAGCAAAAACACCGGGGAGCTGTTTTTT. The chain has TRBV5-1 and TRBJ2-2; D uncertain. Germline V gene lookup returns CDR1 SGHRS and CDR2 YFSETQ. The CDR3 is 14 amino acids. The V end was cut by 6 bases, the J end by 2 bases, with 11 bases between.

V is TRBV5-6 and J is TRBJ2-7; D is undetermined. V lost 3 bases, J lost 0 bases, and 13 bases lay in between. This CDR3 is built from 15 residues. Germline CDR1 is SGHDT and CDR2 is YYEEEE. The CDR3 spells CASSSRKGPSYEQYF. The CDR3 DNA is TGTGCCAGCAGCTCCCGGAAGGGCCCCTCCTACGAGCAGTACTTC.

The gene calls are TRBV30 and TRBJ2-5; possible D gene TRBD2, 5 bases. V gave up 4 bases and J gave up 2 bases, with 11 bases separating them. CDR3 length: 13 residues. The germline V gene has CDR1 GTSNPN and CDR2 SVGIG (reference sequence). CDR3 bases: TGTGCCTGGACCTTCGGGAATCAAGAGACCCAGTACTTC. Amino acids: CAWTFGNQETQYF.

The chain has TRBV11-2 and TRBJ2-2; maybe TRBD1 (7 bases). The CDR3 sequence is 16 residues long. V lost 0 bases and J 5 bases, leaving 13 bases between the germline ends. The germline gives CDR1 SGHAT, CDR2 FQNNGV. Here the CDR3 DNA reads TGTGCCAGCAGCTTAGAGGCGGGACAGAATACCGGGGAGCTGTTTTTT. This translates into CASSLEAGQNTGELFF.

The chain combines TRBV27 with TRBJ2-7, with D unresolved. The V gene's germline CDR1 is MNHEY and CDR2 SMNVEV (reference sequence). Trimming took off 5 bases at V and 2 bases at J, with 10 bases between the two ends. The CDR3 consists of 13 residues. This CDR3 reads CASSIGRAYEQYF. The CDR3 DNA follows: TGTGCCAGCAGTATCGGACGGGCCTACGAGCAGTACTTC.

V usage is TRBV19 and J usage is TRBJ2-7; a possible D gene is TRBD1 (6 bases). This CDR3 contains 13 residues. CDR1 LNHDA and CDR2 SQIVND come from the germline V gene (reference sequence). V lost 5 bases and J lost 2, with 10 bases in between. The CDR3 nucleotides read TGTGCCAGTAGTTCAGGGGTCCCCTACGAGCAGTACTTC. This translates into CASSSGVPYEQYF. Full variable domain (rest looked up from reference TRBV19 and TRBJ2-7): DGGITQSPKYLFRKEGQNVTLSCEQNLNHDAMYWYRQDPGQGLRLIYYSQIVNDFQKGDIAEGYSVSREKKESFPLTVTSAQKNPTAFYLCASSSGVPYEQYFGPGTRLTVT.

The genes are TRBV6-5 and TRBJ2-5, with 7 bases matching TRBD2. In germline, CDR1 is MNHEY, CDR2 SVGAGI. After removal of 2 bases from V and 4 bases from J, the junction contained 7 bases not matched to a gene. This CDR3 is 15 amino acids long. CDR3 sequence (DNA): TGTGCCAGCAGTTACAGTCCGAGGGAGGGAGAGACCCAGTACTTC. It specifies CASSYSPREGETQYF.

This chain joins TRBV6-5 and TRBJ1-1; perhaps TRBD1 as D (5 bases). CDR3 length: 14 residues. CDR1 MNHEY and CDR2 SVGAGI come from the germline V gene. V was cut by 6 bases and J by 3 bases, with 14 bases left in between. In nucleotides, the CDR3 is TGTGCCAGCAGCCTCCAGGGTGAGGACACTGAAGCTTTCTTT. Translated, it gives CASSLQGEDTEAFF.

As DNA, the CDR3 is TGTGCCAGCAGTTACGACCGGGACAGGGGGCTTCACGAGCAGTACTTC. It translates to CASSYDRDRGLHEQYF. The genes are TRBV27 and TRBJ2-7, with 12 bases aligning to TRBD1. Trimming removed 4 bases from V and 5 bases from J; junction bases left unmatched: 9. This CDR3 is 16 amino acids long. Germline V gives CDR1 MNHEY, CDR2 SMNVEV (reference sequence).

The chain uses TRBV6-5 and TRBJ2-7; TRBD2 agrees at 7 bases. The V and J ends lost 6 bases and 2 bases, in that order; junction bases with no gene match: 10. This CDR3 is built from 15 residues. From germline, CDR1 is MNHEY and CDR2 SVGAGI. The CDR3, as DNA: TGTGCCAGCAGGCCAGTCGGCCGGGAGGCCTACGAGCAGTACTTC. The encoded protein is CASRPVGREAYEQYF.

The gene calls are TRBV19 and TRBJ2-1; no clear D. V dropped 3 bases and J dropped 15 bases, with 15 bases sitting between them. Germline V gene sequence: CDR1 LNHDA, CDR2 SQIVND (reference sequence). This CDR3 is built from 12 residues. CDR3 nucleotide sequence: TGTGCCAGTAGTATCTGGATGGGCAGCCCGTTCTTC. It codes for CASSIWMGSPFF.